This is a list of T cell receptor beta chains from one sample in a study of shared clonotypes between healthy human individuals. TCRdb's copy holds only in-frame clones and misses some; the assay was immunoSEQ multiplex PCR. This sample carries approximately 510,000 clones, less than 85% of them seen once, and the ten largest clones take roughly 13%. Material: PBMCs. The receptor set was obtained from a woman aged 40 to 50 in good health. Some clones in this sample may be carry-over from other donors' samples. The CDR3 runs from the conserved cysteine through the conserved F or W. The order of the fields is clone size, J gene, D gene, V gene, CDR3 DNA, CDR3 protein. The D gene is left open where the match is weak. Some rows mark clone size as missing; the rest say once, few, many or name a class of expanded clone.

NA	TRBJ2-1	TRBD2	TRBV2	TGTGCCAGCAGTGAAGGCGGGACTAGCGTAGTTGAGCAGTTCTTC	CASSEGGTSVVEQFF
NA	TRBJ2-1	TRBD2	TRBV19	TGTGCCAGTAGTATAGATTTTGATCCTAGCGGGAGACATTACAATGAGCAGTTCTTC	CASSIDFDPSGRHYNEQFF
NA	TRBJ1-1	NA	TRBV27	TGTGCCAGCAATCGGCCAGCTAACACTGAAGCTTTCTTT	CASNRPANTEAFF
NA	TRBJ2-7	NA	TRBV28	TGTGCCAGCAGTTTAGATCGGATCTACGAGCAGTACTTC	CASSLDRIYEQYF
NA	TRBJ1-3	NA	TRBV10-2	TGCGCCAGCAGTGAGCCCGCTTCTGGAAACACCATATATTTT	CASSEPASGNTIYF
NA	TRBJ2-7	TRBD2	TRBV6-1	TGTGCCAGCAGTGAAAGATCGTGGACTAGCGGGCCCGAGCAGTACTTC	CASSERSWTSGPEQYF
NA	TRBJ2-7	TRBD1	TRBV2	TGTGCCAGCAGCCGACAGGGGGTACCCCTATACGAGCAGTACTTC	CASSRQGVPLYEQYF
once	TRBJ2-1	TRBD2	TRBV6-1	TGTGCCAGCAGCCCTAGCGGGAGCTACAATGAGCAGTTCTTC	CASSPSGSYNEQFF
few	TRBJ1-1	NA	TRBV19	TGTGCCAGTAGGCGGGACCAGGCGGGCAAGGCTGAAGCTTTCTTT	CASRRDQAGKAEAFF
NA	TRBJ1-4	NA	TRBV19	TGTGCCAGTAGTATGGGGACTGCAACTAATGAAAAACTGTTTTTT	CASSMGTATNEKLFF
NA	TRBJ1-3	NA	TRBV9	TGTGCCAGCAGCGTAGGTAGGGAGGGAAACACCATATATTTT	CASSVGREGNTIYF
once	TRBJ2-3	TRBD2	TRBV7-2	TGTGCCAGCAGCTTGGGGACTAGCGGAGGCACAGATACGCAGTATTTT	CASSLGTSGGTDTQYF
NA	TRBJ2-1	TRBD2	TRBV14	TGTGCCAGCAGTCCGACTAGCGGATACAATGAGCAGTTCTTC	CASSPTSGYNEQFF
once	TRBJ2-2	NA	TRBV6-5	TGTGCCAGCAGCAATCTACAGGGAAACACCGGGGAGCTGTTTTTT	CASSNLQGNTGELFF
NA	TRBJ2-1	NA	TRBV11-2	TGTGCCAGCAGCTTAGATGTTCTTGGAGTCAGCGGAGCGGACAATGAGCAGTTCTTC	CASSLDVLGVSGADNEQFF
NA	TRBJ2-1	NA	TRBV29-1	TGCAGCGTTGAAGCGAGCCAGGGCAATGAGCAGTTCTTC	CSVEASQGNEQFF
few	TRBJ2-5	NA	TRBV10-3	TGTGCCATCAGTGAGTCGGACCCGGGGAGGGGGCAAGAGACCCAGTACTTC	CAISESDPGRGQETQYF
few	TRBJ1-3	NA	TRBV2	TGTGCCAGCGTGGGTGGCACCAGAAACACCATATATTTT	CASVGGTRNTIYF
few	TRBJ2-5	NA	TRBV5-1	TGCGCCAGCAGCTTGGCAACCCGGGACAAGAGAGGGGAGACCCAGTACTTC	CASSLATRDKRGETQYF
NA	TRBJ2-7	TRBD2	TRBV10-1	TGCGCCAGCAGTGATCAGGTACCCGGGACTAGCGGGAGGATTCCGCTCCCCTCCTACGAGCAGTACTTC	CASSDQVPGTSGRIPLPSYEQYF
NA	TRBJ2-4	NA	TRBV21-1	TGTGCCAGCAGCAAGGGACATATAGCCAAAAACATTCAGTACTTC	CASSKGHIAKNIQYF
NA	TRBJ2-1	NA	TRBV30	TGTGCCTGGAGTGGAATTAGCGGTCCATCCTACAATGAGCAGTTCTTC	CAWSGISGPSYNEQFF
NA	TRBJ1-1	NA	TRBV5-1	TGCGCCAGCAGCTTCGACGGACGGAACACTGAAGCTTTCTTT	CASSFDGRNTEAFF
NA	TRBJ2-1	NA	TRBV7-9	TGTGCCAGCTTTCCAGACCCGGGCGCGGGCCCCTACAATGAGCAGTTCTTC	CASFPDPGAGPYNEQFF
many	TRBJ1-5	NA	TRBV30	TGTGCCTGGAGTAAGTCGAGAACGGATCAGCCCCAGCATTTT	CAWSKSRTDQPQHF
NA	TRBJ1-1	TRBD1	TRBV2	TGTGCCAGCAGTGAGGAGGGGGCAAAGAACACTGAAGCTTTCTTT	CASSEEGAKNTEAFF
NA	TRBJ2-7	TRBD2	TRBV5-4	TGTGCCAGCAGCTTGTTACCGGGACTAGCTTACTACGAGCAGTACTTC	CASSLLPGLAYYEQYF
NA	TRBJ2-1	NA	TRBV25-1	TGTGCCAGCAGTGAATTTCACAGCAACAATGAGCAGTTCTTC	CASSEFHSNNEQFF
NA	TRBJ1-4	TRBD1	TRBV5-1	TGCGCCAGCAGCTTGCGACAGGGTGGCGAAAAACTGTTTTTT	CASSLRQGGEKLFF
once	TRBJ2-7	NA	TRBV4-3	TGCGCCAGCAGCCCCGATTTGGATTTATCCTACGAGCAGTACTTC	CASSPDLDLSYEQYF
NA	TRBJ2-1	TRBD2	TRBV18	TGTGCCAGCTCACCTTGGGGGAGGGCCTACAATGAGCAGTTCTTC	CASSPWGRAYNEQFF
NA	TRBJ2-5	NA	TRBV25-1	TGTGCCAGCAGTGGAATTGGGAGAGAGCAGTACTTC	CASSGIGREQYF
NA	TRBJ1-2	NA	TRBV9	TGTGCCAGCAGCCCAATGGCGGGGAATGGCTACACCTTC	CASSPMAGNGYTF
NA	TRBJ2-2	NA	TRBV7-9	TGTGCCAGCAGCTTACGGGCCAAGAACACCGGGGAGCTGTTTTTT	CASSLRAKNTGELFF
NA	TRBJ2-2	NA	TRBV5-4	TGTGCCAGCAGCTTGGGGGTTGGAGGCACCGGGGAGCTGTTTTTT	CASSLGVGGTGELFF
NA	TRBJ1-4	NA	TRBV29-1	TGCAGCGTTGAAGTGACAACTAATGAAAAACTGTTTTTT	CSVEVTTNEKLFF
NA	TRBJ2-3	TRBD2	TRBV10-1	TGCGCCAGTCTAGAGGGGACTAGCGGGAGTAGGGCGACAGATACGCAGTATTTT	CASLEGTSGSRATDTQYF
NA	TRBJ2-1	NA	TRBV5-1	TGCGCCAGCAGCTTACAAGATGAGCAGTTCTTC	CASSLQDEQFF
NA	TRBJ1-1	NA	TRBV18	TGTGCCAGCTCACCATCTTCAGGTTTGACTGAAGCTTTCTTT	CASSPSSGLTEAFF